The clone carrying this T cell receptor beta chain was found a few times. As yet, its antigen is unknown. Using immunoSEQ multiplex PCR, the repertoire was profiled, and TCRdb retains in-frame clones only, with some absent. The table lists approximately 60,000 clones, approximately 80% of them singletons. The data originate from a study of OX40 agonist ivuxolimab in advanced cancers. About the study: Every 2 weeks, patients received ivuxolimab intravenously, dosed at 0.01 to 10 mg/kg. Patients achieving partial responses numbered three: one hepatocellular carcinoma case and two cutaneous melanoma cases.

Study findings and constraints: Average numbers of expanded clones were greater in CD8+ T cells than in CD4+. Which antigen the expanded peripheral T cells recognized is unknown.

With 9 bases removed from V and 1 base from J, the gap between germline ends came to 15 bases. The CDR3 loop spans 15 amino acids. The germline gives CDR1 LNHDA, CDR2 SQIVND (reference sequence). This chain joins TRBV19 and TRBJ2-2, with D possibly TRBD1 on 7 matching bases. The sequence was collected from an adult with an advanced solid tumor such as melanoma, head and neck, liver or kidney cancer. The sequencing here drew on CD4+ or CD8+ T cells sorted from blood, taken in a trial of the OX40 agonist ivuxolimab. CDR3 DNA sequence: TGTGCCAGCCGCGGGACAGATGGGAACACCGGGGAGCTGTTTTTT. Translation gives CASRGTDGNTGELFF.